This T cell receptor (beta chain) emerged from a study of T cells in Graves' hyperthyroidism and ophthalmopathy. Findings and caveats of the study: In blood, most of the thyroid clonotypes expanded above 0.001 were also present. Separating ophthalmopathy from stable hyperthyroidism was achieved by a 13 V-J model.

CDR1 SGHTA and CDR2 FQGNSA come from the germline V gene. This CDR3 contains 14 residues. In the case of this clonotype: Its antigen is as yet unknown. A read error is possible here, since a much larger clone lies one base away.

The CDR3 regions of TCR beta were amplified from RNA transcripts. HTBI primers were used for first-round RT-PCR of the TCR CDR3. One entry per CDR3 protein results from TCRdb running MiXCR on the multiplex PCR reads. The sample holds hundreds of thousands of distinct CDR3 sequences; 45% are singletons and the top ten take less than 9%. The sequenced sample was peripheral blood or thyroid tissue (not recorded which). This sequence originates from an adult man with Graves' disease, either hyperthyroidism or ophthalmopathy (not recorded which). The rearrangement uses TRBV7-2 and TRBJ1-5; D ambiguous. CDR3: CAGSPLGGNQPQHF. CDR3 bases: TGTGCCGGCAGCCCACTCGGTGGCAATCAGCCCCAGCATTTT.